This T cell receptor (beta chain) was sequenced during a study of cytomegalovirus exposure and HLA in healthy donors. Primers: 60 Vbeta forward and 13 Jbeta reverse. The protocol was immunoSEQ multiplex PCR, while the TCRdb copy is restricted to in-frame clones and leaves out a portion. The sample records about 190,000 clones, roughly 80% being singletons. The source of this sequence is a male donor in good health and CMV-seronegative. The sequenced sample consisted of PBMCs.

The CDR3 DNA sequence: TGTGCCAGCAGATCTGGACAGGGGGCTTACAATGAGCAGTTCTTC. This codes for CASRSGQGAYNEQFF. The V gene is TRBV28, the J gene TRBJ2-1; TRBD1 matches at 11 bases. With V trimmed by 6 bases and J by 4 bases, 5 bases remained unmatched. The germline CDR1 and CDR2 sequences are MDHEN and SYDVKM. There are 15 residues in the CDR3.